This TCR beta chain was documented in a study of shared clonotypes between healthy human individuals. General observations from the study: Relative to clonotypes present in all four donors, those not shared had lower generation probabilities. Rarefaction demonstrated incomplete sorted-subset sequencing despite large depth.

TCRdb's table, derived via immunoSEQ multiplex PCR, lists solely in-frame clones and lacks some. The sample records some 1 million clones, approximately 68% being singletons. This CDR3 contains 14 residues. Trimming shortened V by 0 bases and J by 7 bases, and 12 bases separated the two germline ends. Germline lookup yields CDR1 SGHTA and CDR2 FQGNSA. In regard to this clone: Its matching antigen is unknown.

The chain employs TRBV7-2 and TRBJ2-5, with TRBD2 as a possible D gene (5 bases). This TCR derives from a man between 18 and 29 years old in good health. Sequenced sample: memory CD4+ T cells sorted from blood. Subset given: CD45RA-negative fraction. The CDR3 loop is CASSLARVDGTQYF. CDR3 nucleotide sequence: TGTGCCAGCAGCTTAGCGCGGGTAGACGGGACCCAGTACTTC.